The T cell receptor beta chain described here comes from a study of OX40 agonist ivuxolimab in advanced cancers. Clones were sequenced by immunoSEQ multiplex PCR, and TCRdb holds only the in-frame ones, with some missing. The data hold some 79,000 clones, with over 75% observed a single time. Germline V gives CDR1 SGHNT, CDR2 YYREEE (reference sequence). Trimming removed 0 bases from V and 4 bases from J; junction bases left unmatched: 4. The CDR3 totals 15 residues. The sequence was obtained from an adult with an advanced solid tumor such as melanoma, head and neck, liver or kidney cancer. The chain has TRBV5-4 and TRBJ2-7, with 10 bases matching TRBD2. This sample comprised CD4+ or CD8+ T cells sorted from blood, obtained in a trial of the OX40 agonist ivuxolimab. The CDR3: CASSLGLAGDYEQYF. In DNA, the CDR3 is TGTGCCAGCAGCTTGGGGCTAGCGGGAGATTACGAGCAGTACTTC.